A single sample gave rise to the 7 T cell receptor beta chains below, sequenced in a study of vaccination effects on CD4 cells after COVID-19. These receptors are not linked to any known antigen. A 10-day culture period preceded the isolation of CD4+ T cells. A PCR test confirmed that the person had SARS-CoV-2 infection between March and December 2020. Two doses of either BNT162b2 or mRNA-1273 were given to each participant. Some clones are missing from TCRdb's copy, which holds only in-frame ones; the method was immunoSEQ multiplex PCR. The sample includes roughly 30,000 clones, about 75% of them seen just once. Sample: CD4+ T cells from PBMCs cultured without peptide, taken after COVID-19 vaccination. Receptors were obtained from a human donor who had a prior SARS-CoV-2 infection.

The rearrangement joins TRBV5-1 to TRBJ2-3; 7 bases fit TRBD1. V was pared by 0 bases and J by 11 bases, with 9 bases of the junction left unmatched. The CDR3 has 14 residues. Germline V gene sequence: CDR1 SGHRS, CDR2 YFSETQ. DNA for the CDR3: TGCGCCAGCAGCTTGGCCGTGGGACAGCGTCAGCAGTATTTT. This codes for CASSLAVGQRQQYF.

The gene calls are TRBV7-6 and TRBJ1-4; 8 bases are shared with TRBD1. J gave up 4 bases and V 4 bases, and 14 bases lay outside the gene matches. Per germline, CDR1 SGHVS and CDR2 FNYEAQ. The CDR3 consists of 18 residues. The CDR3 spells CASSSRPDRAGVNEKLFF. The CDR3 region has the DNA TGTGCCAGCAGCTCTCGTCCGGACAGGGCCGGAGTTAATGAAAAACTGTTTTTT.

This clone was observed a handful of times. The V gene is TRBV19, the J gene TRBJ1-6, with TRBD1 matching over 7 bases. The germline CDR1 and CDR2 sequences are LNHDA and SQIVND (reference sequence). CDR3 length: 14 amino acids. J was trimmed by 2 bases and V by 11 bases; bases with no gene match: 6. CDR3 coding DNA: TGTGCCGGATACAGGGGACCCTATAATTCACCCCTCCACTTT. Translating it yields CAGYRGPYNSPLHF.

Here the CDR3 reads CASSLGGLGGGGTDTQYF. For the CDR3, the DNA is TGCGCCAGCAGCTTGGGGGGCCTGGGGGGCGGCGGCACAGATACGCAGTATTTT. The V and J genes are TRBV5-1 and TRBJ2-3, with D possibly being TRBD1 or TRBD2 (6 bases each). Trimming took 0 bases from V and 1 from J, leaving 18 bases between them. This CDR3 is 18 amino acids long. Per germline, CDR1 SGHRS and CDR2 YFSETQ. The full variable domain, with the rest looked up from reference TRBV5-1 and TRBJ2-3, is KAGVTQTPRYLIKTRGQQVTLSCSPISGHRSVSWYQQTPGQGLQFLFEYFSETQRNKGNFPGRFSGRQFSNSRSEMNVSTLELGDSALYLCASSLGGLGGGGTDTQYFGPGTRLTVL.

The CDR3 is CASLSGGEANEQFF. CDR3 in DNA: TGTGCCAGCCTAAGCGGGGGGGAGGCGAATGAGCAGTTCTTC. The rearrangement links TRBV28 to TRBJ2-1; 10 nucleotides line up with TRBD2. Per germline, CDR1 MDHEN and CDR2 SYDVKM. The length of the CDR3 is 14 residues. V lost 8 bases, J lost 7 bases, and 8 bases stayed unmatched.

V and J are TRBV6-4 and TRBJ2-2; 10 nucleotides agree with TRBD1. The V and J ends lost 4 bases and 5 bases, in that order; junction bases with no gene match: 4. The V gene's germline CDR1 is MRHNA and CDR2 SNTAGT. The CDR3 runs 15 residues. CDR3 DNA: TGTGCCAGCAGTGCGGGACAGGGGAAGACCGGGGAGCTGTTTTTT. This sequence encodes CASSAGQGKTGELFF.

This clone came up once. This chain joins TRBV11-3 and TRBJ2-1, with 8 bases aligning to TRBD1. The CDR3 extends over 14 amino acids. Germline CDR1 SGHNT, CDR2 YENEEA. The junction had 11 bases not matched to a gene; V was cut back by 6 bases and J by 10 bases. The chain's CDR3 is CASSPGQAIGEQFF. The CDR3 region has the DNA TGTGCCAGCAGTCCGGGACAGGCTATCGGGGAGCAGTTCTTC. The entire variable domain, with the rest obtained from reference TRBV11-3 and TRBJ2-1, is as follows: EAGVVQSPRYKIIEKKQPVAFWCNPISGHNTLYWYLQNLGQGPELLIRYENEEAVDDSQLPKDRFSAERLKGVDSTLKIQPAELGDSAVYLCASSPGQAIGEQFFGPGTRLTVL.